The next 32 T cell receptor beta chains were all read from a single sample in a study of beta chain features in type 1 diabetes listed by TCRdb under 2018. The library was generated by the immunoSEQ multiplex PCR assay. All of the isolated RNA was reverse transcribed with the High Capacity cDNA Reverse Transcription Kit, so expressed TCRB transcripts were sequenced. TCRdb holds this immuneACCESS table with in-frame rearrangements only. Some clones are missing; in checked studies, unresolved V genes explain under half, and the rest has no known cause. The sample table lists about 200,000 clones, about 11% of them with a count of one. Approximately 1.4% of the sample rests with the top ten. Sequenced: central memory CD4+ T cells from blood. These receptors were obtained from a man aged 18 to 29 in good health.

This clone was seen only a few times. The sample has other DNA sequences that encode this CDR3 too. CDR3 nucleotides: TGTGCCAGCTCACCTCAGGGGAGGGAGACCCAGTACTTC. This codes for CASSPQGRETQYF. This chain uses TRBV18 with TRBJ2-5; D may be TRBD1 or TRBD2 (6 bases each). V was cut by 3 bases and J by 5 bases, with 10 bases left in between. Germline CDR1 reads KGHSH; CDR2 reads LQKENI. This CDR3 is 13 amino acids long. Looking up the rest from reference TRBV18 and TRBJ2-5 gives the full variable domain: NAGVMQNPRHLVRRRGQEARLRCSPMKGHSHVYWYRQLPEEGLKFMVYLQKENIIDESGMPKERFSAEFPKEGPSILRIQQVVRGDSAAYFCASSPQGRETQYFGPGTRLLVL.

The genes are TRBV7-2 and TRBJ2-1; 15 bases line up with TRBD2. The CDR3 totals 15 residues. The trim removed 4 bases at V and 12 bases at J, leaving 7 bases unmatched. The germline V gene has CDR1 SGHTA and CDR2 FQGNSA. The DNA of the CDR3 is TGTGCCAGCAGCTCCACCCGGACTAGCGGGAGGGTGCAGTTCTTC. Translating gives CASSSTRTSGRVQFF.

The chain links TRBV2 to TRBJ2-5; 9 bases line up with TRBD2. Germline V gene sequence: CDR1 SNHLY, CDR2 FYNNEI. The CDR3 is 14 amino acids. The trim removed 9 bases at V and 5 bases at J, leaving 10 bases unmatched. Written as DNA, the CDR3 is TGTGCCAGTTTCAGTAGCGGGAGTTTGGAGACCCAGTACTTC. The encoded protein is CASFSSGSLETQYF.

This clone has just a few counts. This sequence joins TRBV7-9 and TRBJ2-1; no clear D gene. Germline CDR1 SEHNR, CDR2 FQNEAQ (reference sequence). The CDR3 has 12 amino acids. With 4 bases removed from V and 3 bases from J, the gap between germline ends came to 4 bases. This CDR3 is CASSSIYNEQFF. CDR3 in DNA: TGTGCCAGCAGCTCCATCTACAATGAGCAGTTCTTC.

The sample holds a few counts of this clone. The chain is built from TRBV2 and TRBJ1-1; D unresolved. Germline V gene sequence: CDR1 SNHLY, CDR2 FYNNEI. V was clipped by 2 bases and J by 4 bases, with 8 bases between them. This CDR3 contains 13 residues. CDR3: CASSESWGTEAFF. For the CDR3, the DNA is TGTGCCAGCAGTGAATCGTGGGGCACTGAAGCTTTCTTT.

The rearrangement joins TRBV28 to TRBJ2-5; 8 positions match TRBD1. V lost 6 bases and J lost 5; bases outside the gene matches: 14. Germline assignment: CDR1 MDHEN and CDR2 SYDVKM. There are 16 residues in the CDR3. The CDR3 region is CASSSGQGASVETQYF. CDR3 bases: TGTGCCAGCAGCTCTGGACAGGGTGCAAGTGTGGAGACCCAGTACTTC.

This clone rates as medium-sized. The chain uses TRBV7-2 and TRBJ2-7; D gene uncertain. CDR1 and CDR2 from the germline V gene are SGHTA and FQGNSA. V was trimmed by 4 bases and J by 5 bases, leaving 6 bases between them. The CDR3 runs 11 residues. The DNA of the CDR3 is TGTGCCAGCAGCTCGTCCAACGAGCAGTACTTC. Its protein is CASSSSNEQYF.

Concerning this clone itself: Since a much larger clone is just one base distant, this may be a read error. V usage is TRBV29-1 and J usage is TRBJ2-7, with 7 bases that match TRBD2. Trimming removed 4 bases from V and 2 bases from J; junction bases left unmatched: 8. Germline values: CDR1 SQVTM, CDR2 ANQGSEA. The CDR3 contains 14 residues. The CDR3 region has the DNA TGCAGCGTTGGTGGAGGAAGCGGGACCTACGAGCAGTACTTC. Residues: CSVGGGSGTYEQYF.

The chain carries TRBV7-9 and TRBJ2-5; weak D call: TRBD2 (5 bases). The germline V and J ends were trimmed by 4 bases and 3 bases, with 9 bases remaining between them. The CDR3 consists of 13 residues. Germline V gene sequence: CDR1 SEHNR, CDR2 FQNEAQ (reference sequence). The CDR3 nucleotides are TGTGCCAGCAGCTCCGGAGGAAAAGAGACCCAGTACTTC. It codes for CASSSGGKETQYF. The full variable domain, in which reference TRBV7-9 and TRBJ2-5 provide the parts outside the CDR3, is DTGVSQNPRHKITKRGQNVTFRCDPISEHNRLYWYRQTLGQGPEFLTYFQNEAQLEKSRLLSDRFSAERPKGSFSTLEIQRTEQGDSAMYLCASSSGGKETQYFGPGTRLLVL.

In this sample, this clone turned up many times. This chain links TRBV15 with TRBJ2-1; D gene ambiguous. The CDR3 runs to 13 residues. Trimming removed 0 bases from V and 6 bases from J, with 6 bases in between. Germline assignment: CDR1 LNHNV and CDR2 YYDKDF (reference sequence). CDR3 DNA: TGTGCCACCAGCAGAGATCAAGGCAATGAGCAGTTCTTC. The encoded protein is CATSRDQGNEQFF.

This chain joins TRBV28 and TRBJ2-5; 7 bases match TRBD2. Germline loops: CDR1 MDHEN, CDR2 SYDVKM. The CDR3 loop spans 13 amino acids. V trimming: 5 bases; J trimming: 1 base; junction bases outside the gene matches: 1. CDR3: CASSPSGQETQYF. The CDR3 nucleotides are TGTGCCAGCAGTCCTAGCGGCCAAGAGACCCAGTACTTC. Full variable domain (remainder filled in from reference TRBV28 and TRBJ2-5): DVKVTQSSRYLVKRTGEKVFLECVQDMDHENMFWYRQDPGLGLRLIYFSYDVKMKEKGDIPEGYSVSREKKERFSLILESASTNQTSMYLCASSPSGQETQYFGPGTRLLVL.

The gene calls are TRBV13 and TRBJ1-6; D gene ambiguous. Trimming took 5 bases from V and 7 from J, leaving 15 bases between them. Germline lookup yields CDR1 PRHDT and CDR2 FYEKMQ (reference sequence). This CDR3 has 15 amino acids. The CDR3 sequence is CASSQSVWRNSPLHF. The CDR3 DNA is TGTGCCAGCAGCCAGAGTGTTTGGAGAAATTCACCCCTCCACTTT.

This rearrangement joins TRBV7-9 to TRBJ2-5; D unresolved. The germline CDR1 and CDR2 sequences are SEHNR and FQNEAQ (reference sequence). The CDR3 has 11 residues. V lost 10 bases, J lost 4 bases, and 10 bases lay in between. In nucleotides, the CDR3 is TGTGCCACGGGTGGCGGAGAGACCCAGTACTTC. The encoded protein is CATGGGETQYF.

This clone was observed a few times. The chain carries TRBV7-9 and TRBJ1-3, with D uncertain. This CDR3 is built from 12 residues. Germline lookup yields CDR1 SEHNR and CDR2 FQNEAQ (reference sequence). V lost 3 bases and J lost 4, with 4 bases in between. The CDR3 DNA reads as TGTGCCAGCAGCTTCTGGGGAAACACCATATATTTT. This codes for CASSFWGNTIYF.

This clone was counted a few times. The V and J genes are TRBV19 and TRBJ2-1; the match to TRBD1 covers 12 bases. Germline CDR1 is LNHDA and CDR2 is SQIVND (reference sequence). J was trimmed by 2 bases and V by 10 bases; bases with no gene match: 3. The CDR3 is 14 amino acids. This CDR3 is CATGTGGAYNEQFF. The CDR3 nucleotides are TGTGCCACCGGGACAGGGGGCGCCTACAATGAGCAGTTCTTC.

In its sample, this clone was seen a few times. The chain joins TRBV28 to TRBJ2-7; D is unclear. The V end was cut by 2 bases, the J end by 2 bases, with 10 bases between. Germline CDR1 reads MDHEN; CDR2 reads SYDVKM. The CDR3 length is 14 residues. The CDR3 DNA reads TGTGCCAGCAGTTTACCCCGAGGACCCTACGAGCAGTACTTC. This translates into CASSLPRGPYEQYF.

Comments on this clone: Mismatch with germline at one junction end may stem from a read error. Other DNA sequences in the same sample also yield this CDR3. The chain employs TRBV20-1 and TRBJ1-2; no reliable D call. This CDR3 contains 10 residues. Looked up from germline, CDR1 is DFQATT and CDR2 is SNEGSKA (reference sequence). DNA for the CDR3: TGCAGTGCCGGGAACTATGGCTACACTTTC. Amino acid sequence: CSAGNYGYTF.

CDR3 residues: CAWSASSPDRASGQYF. The CDR3 DNA reads as TGTGCCTGGAGCGCTTCAAGCCCGGATAGGGCCTCGGGGCAGTACTTC. The gene calls are TRBV30 and TRBJ2-7; no clear D. The CDR3 contains 16 residues. V lost 3 bases, J lost 9 bases, and 27 bases lay in between. CDR1 GTSNPN and CDR2 SVGIG come from the germline V gene (reference sequence).

This clone was seen more than once but under ten times. The chain couples TRBV5-1 to TRBJ2-7, with 8 bases fitting TRBD2. With 2 bases clipped from V and 3 bases from J, the junction kept 7 bases outside the gene matches. Germline V gene lookup returns CDR1 SGHRS and CDR2 YFSETQ. This CDR3 is built from 15 residues. The chain's CDR3 is CASSLLAAQDYEQYF. CDR3 sequence (DNA): TGCGCCAGCAGCTTACTAGCGGCACAAGACTACGAGCAGTACTTC. Drawing the rest from reference TRBV5-1 and TRBJ2-7, the complete variable domain is KAGVTQTPRYLIKTRGQQVTLSCSPISGHRSVSWYQQTPGQGLQFLFEYFSETQRNKGNFPGRFSGRQFSNSRSEMNVSTLELGDSALYLCASSLLAAQDYEQYFGPGTRLTVT.

This clone was counted between two and nine times. The V and J genes are TRBV10-3 and TRBJ1-2; possible D gene TRBD1, 6 bases. The length of the CDR3 is 14 residues. V lost 5 bases and J lost 3, with 13 bases in between. From germline, CDR1 is ENHRY and CDR2 SYGVKD. CDR3 in DNA: TGTGCCATCAGTCTCCTAGCAGGGGACTATGGCTACACCTTC. Amino acids: CAISLLAGDYGYTF.

This chain connects TRBV4-2 to TRBJ1-1; TRBD1 is a possible D gene (6 bases). The CDR3 is 14 residues long. Trimming shortened V by 4 bases and J by 4 bases, and 13 bases separated the two germline ends. Germline values: CDR1 LGHNA, CDR2 YNFKEQ. For the CDR3, the DNA is TGTGCCAGCAGCCCGGACGGGGGCGGCACTGAAGCTTTCTTT. Its protein is CASSPDGGGTEAFF.

This rearrangement joins TRBV7-2 to TRBJ2-1; D is unresolved. CDR1 and CDR2 (germline): SGHTA, FQGNSA. The V gene lost 5 bases and the J gene lost 9 bases, with 23 bases spanning the gap. This CDR3 has 16 amino acids. The CDR3 sequence is CASSPRARTIPGEQFF. The CDR3 DNA is TGTGCCAGCAGCCCTAGGGCCCGAACCATCCCGGGTGAGCAGTTCTTC.

The chain recombines TRBV7-9 with TRBJ2-1, with D unclear. The CDR3 has 16 residues. V lost 4 bases and J lost 0, with 13 bases in between. The germline gives CDR1 SEHNR, CDR2 FQNEAQ (reference sequence). CDR3 in DNA: TGTGCCAGCAGCTGGGGTTCCCCGAGCTCCTACAATGAGCAGTTCTTC. It specifies CASSWGSPSSYNEQFF.

The CDR3 spells CASRLAGASEQYF. CDR3 sequence (DNA): TGTGCCAGCAGACTAGCGGGAGCTAGCGAGCAGTACTTC. The chain links TRBV6-6 to TRBJ2-7; TRBD2 matches at 11 bases. Germline-derived CDR1 and CDR2 are MNHNY and SVGAGI (reference sequence). The CDR3 covers 13 residues. Trimming removed 6 bases from V and 6 bases from J; junction bases left unmatched: 4.

The chain combines TRBV30 with TRBJ2-7; D remains ambiguous. The CDR3 totals 16 residues. Germline lookup yields CDR1 GTSNPN and CDR2 SVGIG (reference sequence). The V and J ends lost 1 base and 3 bases respectively, with 19 bases between them. As DNA, the CDR3 is TGTGCCTGGAGTGGGAACCAGATAGGCAATCGCTACGAGCAGTACTTC. Translation gives CAWSGNQIGNRYEQYF.

The CDR3: CASSRGQANTGELFF. CDR3 nucleotides: TGCGCCAGCAGCCGAGGACAAGCGAACACCGGGGAGCTGTTTTTT. J is TRBJ2-2 and V is TRBV4-1; weak D call: TRBD1 (5 bases). This CDR3 comprises 15 residues. Trimming stripped 4 bases from V and 0 bases from J, with 9 bases between. Looked up from germline, CDR1 is MGHRA and CDR2 is YSYEKL.

V gene TRBV18 combines with J gene TRBJ2-7; 7 positions match TRBD1. Germline V CDR1 and CDR2: KGHSH, LQKENI. This CDR3 spans 14 amino acids. V was clipped by 3 bases and J by 7 bases; unmatched bases: 9. The CDR3 DNA reads as TGTGCCAGCTCACCGACAGGGAACGACGTTGAGCAGTACTTC. This sequence encodes CASSPTGNDVEQYF.

A few counts support this clone. The chain has TRBV15 and TRBJ1-1; weak D call: TRBD1 (6 bases). From germline, CDR1 is LNHNV and CDR2 YYDKDF (reference sequence). The germline V and J ends were trimmed by 2 bases and 4 bases, with 14 bases remaining between them. The CDR3 length is 15 residues. The CDR3 region is CATSRRTGAGTEAFF. CDR3 sequence (DNA): TGTGCCACCAGCAGAAGGACGGGGGCGGGCACTGAAGCTTTCTTT.

The chain combines TRBV5-6 with TRBJ2-3; D call uncertain. Germline CDR1 is SGHDT and CDR2 is YYEEEE. The V gene lost 2 bases and the J gene lost 1 base, with 11 bases spanning the gap. This CDR3 contains 15 residues. The CDR3 sequence is CASSFPRTGTDTQYF. The DNA of the CDR3 is TGTGCCAGCAGCTTCCCTAGGACCGGCACAGATACGCAGTATTTT.

The table lists this clone with a few counts. The identical CDR3 is also encoded by other nucleotide sequences in the sample. The rearrangement joins TRBV11-2 to TRBJ2-3; 13 nucleotides line up with TRBD2. Germline CDR1 is SGHAT and CDR2 is FQNNGV. Trimming took 1 base from V and 3 from J; bases not matched to a gene: 1. There are 16 residues in the CDR3. CDR3 region: CASSLGTSGRTDTQYF. Here the CDR3 DNA reads TGTGCCAGCAGCTTAGGGACTAGCGGGAGAACAGATACGCAGTATTTT.

The V and J genes are TRBV5-1 and TRBJ2-5; D might be TRBD2 (6 bases). The CDR3 sequence is 13 residues long. Germline V lookup: CDR1 SGHRS, CDR2 YFSETQ. Trimming took off 5 bases at V and 3 bases at J, with 11 bases between the two ends. The CDR3 coding sequence is TGCGCCAGCAGTGATCAGCGGGAAGAGACCCAGTACTTC. This encodes CASSDQREETQYF. The complete variable domain, with remaining parts taken from reference TRBV5-1 and TRBJ2-5, reads KAGVTQTPRYLIKTRGQQVTLSCSPISGHRSVSWYQQTPGQGLQFLFEYFSETQRNKGNFPGRFSGRQFSNSRSEMNVSTLELGDSALYLCASSDQREETQYFGPGTRLLVL.

The chain combines TRBV5-1 with TRBJ2-1; the D gene is possibly TRBD2 (6 bases). This CDR3 spans 15 amino acids. The germline CDR1 and CDR2 sequences are SGHRS and YFSETQ. The ends were cut back, 0 bases at V and 6 bases at J, with 13 bases in the middle. CDR3 nucleotides: TGCGCCAGCAGCTTGGAGGTGGGACTCATCAATGAGCAGTTCTTC. It encodes CASSLEVGLINEQFF.